This TCR beta chain was found in a study of beta chain features in type 1 diabetes. About the study: Sorted cells from all samples, numbering approximately 100 million, were examined. Study results and caveats: Type 1 diabetes patients had VDJ junctions that carried fewer insertions and more deletions. Significant though moderate, a shortening of TCRB CDR3s appeared in all four CD4+ subsets of Type 1 diabetes patients. Shorter templates may be favored by PCR, equally so in patients and controls.

Note on this clone: Its matching antigen is unknown.

Stem cell-like memory, regulatory, central memory and naive CD4+ cells were sorted via CD45RO/CCR7/CD25/CD127/CD95/CD27. V was trimmed by 6 bases and J by 1 base, leaving 12 bases between them. This CDR3 has 13 amino acids. Germline V gene data show CDR1 as SQVTM and CDR2 as ANQGSEA. All of the isolated RNA was reverse transcribed, so expressed TCRB transcripts were sequenced. Some clones are missing from TCRdb's copy, which holds only in-frame ones; the method was immunoSEQ multiplex PCR. This table holds roughly 280,000 clones, roughly 25% found once. This receptor was taken from a woman aged 25 to 45 with type 1 diabetes. Sequenced input: naive CD4+ T cells from blood. V usage is TRBV29-1 and J usage is TRBJ1-1, with a tentative D call TRBD1 (6 bases). In DNA form, the CDR3 reads TGCAGCGTGAAACGGACAGCGAACACTGAAGCTTTCTTT. This encodes CSVKRTANTEAFF. Full variable domain (remainder filled in from reference TRBV29-1 and TRBJ1-1): SAVISQKPSRDICQRGTSLTIQCQVDSQVTMMFWYRQQPGQSLTLIATANQGSEATYESGFVIDKFPISRPNLTFSTLTVSNMSPEDSSIYLCSVKRTANTEAFFGQGTRLTVV.